One and the same sample provided the 12 T cell receptor beta chains below, sequenced in a study of blood T cell repertoires in COVID-19. Measured with immunoSEQ multiplex PCR; TCRdb has only the in-frame clones, and not every one. The table shows a few hundred thousand clones, with approximately 87% occurring only once. Sequenced sample: peripheral blood. These receptors were obtained from a man in his sixties who had recovered from COVID-19.

This chain connects TRBV7-2 to TRBJ1-2; D might be TRBD1 (6 bases). Germline CDR1 is SGHTA and CDR2 is FQGNSA. The length of the CDR3 is 18 residues. V was trimmed by 5 bases and J by 4 bases, leaving 26 bases between them. The CDR3 spells CASSQQPMVGTLGYGYTF. The CDR3 nucleotides are TGTGCCAGCAGCCAACAACCCATGGTAGGGACACTAGGCTATGGCTACACCTTC.

This clone was seen just once. The rearrangement joins TRBV5-1 to TRBJ2-1, with TRBD2 identical over 7 bases. Losses at the gene ends were 0 bases for V and 7 bases for J; bases not matched to a gene: 7. The CDR3 sequence is 15 residues long. The germline CDR1 and CDR2 sequences are SGHRS and YFSETQ. DNA of the CDR3: TGCGCCAGCAGCTTGGTTAGGACTAGTTCGAATGAGCAGTTCTTC. Translating gives CASSLVRTSSNEQFF. Using reference TRBV5-1 and TRBJ2-1 for the parts outside the CDR3, the full variable domain is KAGVTQTPRYLIKTRGQQVTLSCSPISGHRSVSWYQQTPGQGLQFLFEYFSETQRNKGNFPGRFSGRQFSNSRSEMNVSTLELGDSALYLCASSLVRTSSNEQFFGPGTRLTVL.

V usage is TRBV28 and J usage is TRBJ1-5; D remains ambiguous. The CDR3 totals 17 residues. Trimming took off 6 bases at V and 0 bases at J, with 18 bases between the two ends. Per the germline V gene, CDR1 is MDHEN and CDR2 is SYDVKM. The CDR3 nucleotides are TGTGCCAGCAGGTCAACCGGGTTCGGGGATAGCAATCAGCCCCAGCATTTT. It encodes CASRSTGFGDSNQPQHF.

This chain joins TRBV6-5 and TRBJ2-1; the match to TRBD2 covers 13 bases. CDR1 MNHEY and CDR2 SVGAGI come from the germline V gene. With V trimmed by 5 bases and J by 6 bases, 4 bases remained unmatched. This CDR3 is 15 amino acids long. The CDR3, as DNA: TGTGCCAGCAGTAGGACTAGCGGGAGTGGCAATGAGCAGTTCTTC. Its protein is CASSRTSGSGNEQFF.

This clone was detected only a few times. The rearrangement links TRBV6-2 or TRBV6-3 to TRBJ1-1, with 7 bases lining up with TRBD1. Losses at the gene ends were 6 bases for V and 1 base for J; bases not matched to a gene: 2. The CDR3 contains 13 residues. Germline lookup yields CDR1 MNHEY and CDR2 SVGEGT. CDR3 in DNA: TGTGCCAGCAGCGGGACAGCGAACACTGAAGCTTTCTTT. Amino acid sequence: CASSGTANTEAFF.

The rearrangement links TRBV6-5 to TRBJ2-7; a possible D gene is TRBD1 (6 bases). The V end was cut by 6 bases, the J end by 6 bases, with 18 bases between. This CDR3 is 14 amino acids long. Per the germline V gene, CDR1 is MNHEY and CDR2 is SVGAGI. The CDR3 nucleotides are TGTGCCAGCAGGGAGCGAATGACAGGAGTCGAGCAGTACTTC. Amino acids: CASRERMTGVEQYF.

CDR3 residues: CASSIGLQAGYSNQPQHF. Written as DNA, the CDR3 is TGTGCCAGTAGTATAGGTTTACAGGCTGGGTATAGCAATCAGCCCCAGCATTTT. This chain links TRBV19 with TRBJ1-5, with TRBD1 as a possible D gene (5 bases). Trimming stripped 1 base from V and 0 bases from J, with 16 bases between. Germline V gene data show CDR1 as LNHDA and CDR2 as SQIVND (reference sequence). The CDR3 is 18 amino acids.

The chain joins TRBV27 to TRBJ2-1, with TRBD1 matching 10 bases. The CDR3 loop spans 15 amino acids. The germline CDR1 and CDR2 sequences are MNHEY and SMNVEV (reference sequence). V lost 7 bases to trimming and J lost 7 bases; unmatched junction nucleotides: 10. The CDR3 here is CASTNRGTGVNEQFF. The CDR3 coding sequence is TGTGCCAGCACAAACCGCGGGACAGGGGTGAATGAGCAGTTCTTC.

V is TRBV19 and J is TRBJ2-3; 11 bases map to TRBD2. V shed 4 bases, J shed 6 bases, and the junction held 3 bases outside the gene matches. In germline, CDR1 is LNHDA, CDR2 SQIVND (reference sequence). This CDR3 has 14 amino acids. The CDR3: CASSRGTSGDTQYF. In DNA form, the CDR3 reads TGTGCCAGTAGTAGGGGGACTAGCGGCGATACGCAGTATTTT.

This clone showed up just a few times. The rearrangement links TRBV5-1 to TRBJ1-6; tentative D call: TRBD1 (5 bases). The CDR3 contains 17 residues. Trimming removed 5 bases at V and 0 bases at J, with 15 bases between. Looked up from germline, CDR1 is SGHRS and CDR2 is YFSETQ. In DNA, the CDR3 is TGCGCCAGCAGACCGACAGCGTCGAGCTCCTATAATTCACCCCTCCACTTT. Its translation: CASRPTASSSYNSPLHF.

The rearrangement uses TRBV7-9 and TRBJ1-4; possibly TRBD1 for D (5 bases). V was trimmed by 0 bases and J by 3 bases, leaving 14 bases between them. The CDR3 has 17 amino acids. Germline V gene sequence: CDR1 SEHNR, CDR2 FQNEAQ (reference sequence). The CDR3 protein is CASSLAGGQGSNEKLFF. The CDR3, as DNA: TGTGCCAGCAGCTTAGCTGGAGGGCAGGGATCTAATGAAAAACTGTTTTTT.

The chain combines TRBV28 with TRBJ2-1; 7 nucleotides align to TRBD2. J gave up 0 bases and V 3 bases, and 11 bases lay outside the gene matches. The V gene's germline CDR1 is MDHEN and CDR2 SYDVKM. This CDR3 is 18 amino acids long. CDR3 loop: CASSFPSGGPSSYNEQFF. The DNA for the CDR3 is TGTGCCAGCAGTTTTCCGTCGGGGGGTCCGAGCTCCTACAATGAGCAGTTCTTC.